Below are 13 T cell receptor beta chains sequenced from a single sample in a study of a mutant IDH1 vaccine in newly diagnosed glioma. Time point: week 5, during vaccination. Vaccination comprised doses that each held 300 ug of mutant IDH1 20-mer peptide, plus topical imiquimod. Only in-frame clones appear in the TCRdb table, and some are missing; sequencing was by immunoSEQ multiplex PCR. The sample records fewer than 40,000 clones, about 84% being singletons. Antigen specificity for these receptors is unknown. Sample: PBMCs, taken from a glioma patient whose treatment included an IDH1 peptide vaccine. These receptors came from a man between 35 and 55 years old with glioma.

In this sample, this clone turned up once. J is TRBJ2-5 and V is TRBV7-9; TRBD1 is a possible D gene (6 bases). V was clipped by 5 bases and J by 5 bases, with 18 bases between them. Germline CDR1 reads SEHNR; CDR2 reads FQNEAQ (reference sequence). CDR3 size: 15 residues. The CDR3 sequence: CASSPPYRVGETQYF. The CDR3 bases are TGTGCCAGCAGCCCCCCCTACAGGGTCGGGGAGACCCAGTACTTC.

The V call is TRBV5-1, the J call TRBJ1-4; no clear D gene. V was cut by 1 base and J by 0 bases, with 10 bases left in between. This CDR3 has 16 amino acids. From germline, CDR1 is SGHRS and CDR2 YFSETQ. CDR3 loop: CASSLRADATNEKLFF. The CDR3 bases are TGCGCCAGCAGCTTGAGGGCAGATGCAACTAATGAAAAACTGTTTTTT. The whole variable domain, remainder taken from reference TRBV5-1 and TRBJ1-4, is KAGVTQTPRYLIKTRGQQVTLSCSPISGHRSVSWYQQTPGQGLQFLFEYFSETQRNKGNFPGRFSGRQFSNSRSEMNVSTLELGDSALYLCASSLRADATNEKLFFGSGTQLSVL.

The chain carries TRBV10-2 and TRBJ2-7; TRBD2 aligns across 11 bases. The CDR3 is 16 amino acids. Germline lookup yields CDR1 WSHSY and CDR2 SAAADI. Losses at the gene ends were 3 bases for V and 2 bases for J; bases not matched to a gene: 6. The CDR3 DNA follows: TGCGCCAGCAGTGATGGGACTAGCGGTGGGACCTACGAGCAGTACTTC. Translated: CASSDGTSGGTYEQYF.

The chain joins TRBV7-9 to TRBJ2-7, with D tentatively TRBD1 or TRBD2 (5 bases each). CDR1 is SEHNR, CDR2 FQNEAQ, per germline (reference sequence). Trimming cost V 0 bases and J 1 base, with 10 bases left between them. The CDR3 consists of 15 residues. The CDR3 here is CASSLAPGPSYEQYF. CDR3 coding DNA: TGTGCCAGCAGCTTAGCTCCGGGGCCGTCCTACGAGCAGTACTTC.

This chain uses TRBV7-9 with TRBJ2-3; D is unclear. Between the trimmed V and J ends, which lost 0 bases and 3 bases, there was a span of 7 bases. The germline V gene encodes CDR1 SEHNR and CDR2 FQNEAQ (reference sequence). This CDR3 has 14 residues. The CDR3 region has the DNA TGTGCCAGCAGCTTAGCCCCCCAAACAGATACGCAGTATTTT. Translation gives CASSLAPQTDTQYF.

The J gene is TRBJ1-1, the V gene TRBV6-1; TRBD1 matches at 11 bases. Germline trimming cut 0 bases from V and 6 bases from J; bases unmatched to any gene: 6. The CDR3 extends over 16 amino acids. CDR1 and CDR2 (germline): MNHNS, SASEGT. CDR3 region: CASSEATGTGGAEAFF. In DNA form, the CDR3 reads TGTGCCAGCAGTGAAGCTACCGGGACAGGGGGAGCTGAAGCTTTCTTT.

CDR3 DNA: TGTGCCAGCAGCTTGCCAGCATCCTACGAGCAGTACTTC. Protein: CASSLPASYEQYF. The rearrangement uses TRBV5-4 and TRBJ2-5; D gene uncertain. Gene TRBJ2-7 matches the end of the DNA better, so the J call may be wrong. CDR3 length equals 13 residues. The germline V gene encodes CDR1 SGHNT and CDR2 YYREEE (reference sequence).

In nucleotides, the CDR3 is TGTGCCAGCAGGGGGGAGAGTGAGACCACTGAAGCTTTCTTT. This sequence encodes CASRGESETTEAFF. The genes are TRBV6-5 and TRBJ1-1; a possible D gene is TRBD1 (5 bases). The CDR3 has 14 residues. The V end lost 6 bases, the J end lost 4 bases, and 15 bases lay between the germline ends. Germline loops: CDR1 MNHEY, CDR2 SVGAGI.

This clone was seen a few times. The DNA for the CDR3 is TGTGCCAGCACAGGGCTGGAAAACGCTGAAGCTTTCTTT. It yields the protein CASTGLENAEAFF. The J gene is TRBJ1-1, the V gene TRBV2, with D possibly being TRBD1 (5 bases). This CDR3 is 13 amino acids long. The germline V and J ends were trimmed by 7 bases and 6 bases, with 15 bases remaining between them. Germline V gene sequence: CDR1 SNHLY, CDR2 FYNNEI.

Here the CDR3 reads CASSYSPGAYEKLFF. The CDR3 nucleotides are TGTGCCAGCAGTTACTCCCCGGGGGCGTATGAAAAACTGTTTTTT. The chain links TRBV6-5 to TRBJ1-4; perhaps TRBD1 as D (6 bases). The V and J ends lost 0 bases and 6 bases respectively, with 11 bases between them. From germline, CDR1 is MNHEY and CDR2 SVGAGI. This CDR3 region has 15 residues.

The V call is TRBV29-1, the J call TRBJ2-5, with TRBD1 matching over 7 bases. V dropped 0 bases and J dropped 5; count of bases not matched to a gene: 9. Germline lookup yields CDR1 SQVTM and CDR2 ANQGSEA. This CDR3 contains 15 residues. CDR3 nucleotide sequence: TGCAGCGTTGAAGATATCGGGACAGATAGGGAGACCCAGTACTTC. Translated: CSVEDIGTDRETQYF.

The sample holds a few counts of this clone. CDR3 nucleotide sequence: TGCGCCAGCTCTCGGGACACTTCTTCACCCCTCCACTTT. Translated: CASSRDTSSPLHF. The V call is TRBV10-1, the J call TRBJ1-6, with TRBD1 as a possible D gene (6 bases). Germline V gene data show CDR1 as WNHNN and CDR2 as SYGVQD (reference sequence). Trimming took 8 bases from V and 9 from J, leaving 14 bases between them. This CDR3 comprises 13 residues.

V and J are TRBV5-1 and TRBJ1-4; D gene unclear. There are 15 residues in the CDR3. V shed 0 bases and J shed 3 bases, with 9 bases lying between them. CDR1 is SGHRS, CDR2 YFSETQ, per germline. The CDR3 nucleotides read TGCGCCAGCAGCTTGGGGGCAGGACCTAATGAAAAACTGTTTTTT. Protein sequence: CASSLGAGPNEKLFF.